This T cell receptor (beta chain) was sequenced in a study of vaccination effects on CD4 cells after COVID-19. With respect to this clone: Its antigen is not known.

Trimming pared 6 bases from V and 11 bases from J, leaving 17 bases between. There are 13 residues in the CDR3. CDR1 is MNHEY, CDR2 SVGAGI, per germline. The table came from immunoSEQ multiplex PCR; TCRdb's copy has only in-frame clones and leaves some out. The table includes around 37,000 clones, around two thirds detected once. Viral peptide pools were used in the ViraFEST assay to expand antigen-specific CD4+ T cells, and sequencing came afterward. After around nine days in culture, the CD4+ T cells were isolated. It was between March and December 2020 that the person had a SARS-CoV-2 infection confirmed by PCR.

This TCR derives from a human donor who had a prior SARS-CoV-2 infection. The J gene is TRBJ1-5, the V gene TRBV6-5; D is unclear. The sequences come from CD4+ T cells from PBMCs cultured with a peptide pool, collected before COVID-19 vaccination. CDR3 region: CASRDPAIPAQHF. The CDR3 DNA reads TGTGCCAGCAGAGACCCGGCGATACCAGCCCAGCATTTT.